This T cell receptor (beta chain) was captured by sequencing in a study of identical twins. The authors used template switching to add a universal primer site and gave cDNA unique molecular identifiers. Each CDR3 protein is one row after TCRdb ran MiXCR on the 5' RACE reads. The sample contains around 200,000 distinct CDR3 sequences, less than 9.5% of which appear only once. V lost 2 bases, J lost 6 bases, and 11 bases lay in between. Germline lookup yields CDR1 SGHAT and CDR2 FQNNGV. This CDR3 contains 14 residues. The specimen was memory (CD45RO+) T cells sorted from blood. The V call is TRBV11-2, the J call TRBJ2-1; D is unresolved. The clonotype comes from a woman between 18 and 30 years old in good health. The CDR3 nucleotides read TGTGCCAGCAGCTTAAGTACCGCTCCCAATGAGCAGTTCTTC. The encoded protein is CASSLSTAPNEQFF.